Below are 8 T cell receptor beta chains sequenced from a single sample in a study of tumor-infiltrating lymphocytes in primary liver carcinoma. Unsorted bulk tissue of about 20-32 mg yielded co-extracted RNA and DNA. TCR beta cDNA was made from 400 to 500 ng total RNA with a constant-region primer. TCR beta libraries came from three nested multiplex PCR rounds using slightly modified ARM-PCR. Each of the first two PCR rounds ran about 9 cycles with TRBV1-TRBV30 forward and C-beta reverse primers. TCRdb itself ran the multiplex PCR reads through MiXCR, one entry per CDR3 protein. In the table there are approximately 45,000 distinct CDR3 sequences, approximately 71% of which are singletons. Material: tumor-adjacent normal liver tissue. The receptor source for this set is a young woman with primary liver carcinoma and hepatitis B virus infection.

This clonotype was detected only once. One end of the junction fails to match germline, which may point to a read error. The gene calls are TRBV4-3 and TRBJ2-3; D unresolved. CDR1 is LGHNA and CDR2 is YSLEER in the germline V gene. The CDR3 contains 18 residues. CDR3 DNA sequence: TGCGCCAGCAGCCAGTCGGCCTTGCTGGGTGATCCCGATGATATGCAGTATTTT. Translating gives CASSQSALLGDPDDMQYF.

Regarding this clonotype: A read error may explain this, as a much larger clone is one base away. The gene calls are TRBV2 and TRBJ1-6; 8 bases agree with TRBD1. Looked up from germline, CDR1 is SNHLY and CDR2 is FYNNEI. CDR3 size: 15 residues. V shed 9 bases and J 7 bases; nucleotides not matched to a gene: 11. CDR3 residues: CARTEGRQGNSPLHF. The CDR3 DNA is TGTGCCAGGACGGAGGGGCGACAGGGGAATTCACCCCTCCACTTT.

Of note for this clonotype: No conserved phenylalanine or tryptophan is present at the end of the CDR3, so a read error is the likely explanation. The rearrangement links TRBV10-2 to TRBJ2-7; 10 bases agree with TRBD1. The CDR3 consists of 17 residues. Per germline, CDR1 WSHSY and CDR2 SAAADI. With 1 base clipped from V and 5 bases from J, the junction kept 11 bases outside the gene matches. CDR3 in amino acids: CASSEFLLGQGDHEQYS. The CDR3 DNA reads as TGCGCCAGCAGTGAGTTTCTCTTAGGACAGGGGGACCACGAGCAGTACTCC.

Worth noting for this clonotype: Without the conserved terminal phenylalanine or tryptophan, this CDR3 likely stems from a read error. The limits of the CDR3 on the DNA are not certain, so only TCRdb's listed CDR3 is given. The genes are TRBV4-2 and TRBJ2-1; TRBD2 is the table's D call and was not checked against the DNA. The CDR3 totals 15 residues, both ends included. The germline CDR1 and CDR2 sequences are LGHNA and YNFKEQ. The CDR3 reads CTSSQERPEYNERFI.

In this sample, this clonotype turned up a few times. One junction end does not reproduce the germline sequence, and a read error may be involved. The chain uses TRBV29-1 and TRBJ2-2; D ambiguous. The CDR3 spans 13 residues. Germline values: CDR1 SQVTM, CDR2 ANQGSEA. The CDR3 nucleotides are TGCAGCGTTTGGAGACGAGACACTGGGGAGCTGTTTTTT. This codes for CSVWRRDTGELFF.

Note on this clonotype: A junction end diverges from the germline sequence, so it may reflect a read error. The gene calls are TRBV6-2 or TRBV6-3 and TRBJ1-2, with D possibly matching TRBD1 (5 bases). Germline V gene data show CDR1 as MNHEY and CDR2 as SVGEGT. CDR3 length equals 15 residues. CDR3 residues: CTSGGELSVNYGYTF. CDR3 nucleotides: TGTACCAGCGGAGGGGAATTATCTGTTAACTATGGCTACACATTC.

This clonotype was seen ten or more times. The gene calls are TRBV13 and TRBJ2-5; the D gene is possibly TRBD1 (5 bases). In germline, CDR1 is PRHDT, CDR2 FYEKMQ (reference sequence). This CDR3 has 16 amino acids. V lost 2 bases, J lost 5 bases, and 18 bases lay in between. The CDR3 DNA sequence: TGTGCCAGCAGCTTAAGGGGCTGGGTAATTAGGGAGACCCAGTACTTC. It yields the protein CASSLRGWVIRETQYF.

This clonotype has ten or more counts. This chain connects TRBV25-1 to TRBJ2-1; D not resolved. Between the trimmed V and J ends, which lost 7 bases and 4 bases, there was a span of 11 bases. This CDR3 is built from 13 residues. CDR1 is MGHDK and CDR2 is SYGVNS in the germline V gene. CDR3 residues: CASISPLYNEQFF. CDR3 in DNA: TGTGCCAGCATCTCACCATTATACAATGAGCAGTTCTTC.